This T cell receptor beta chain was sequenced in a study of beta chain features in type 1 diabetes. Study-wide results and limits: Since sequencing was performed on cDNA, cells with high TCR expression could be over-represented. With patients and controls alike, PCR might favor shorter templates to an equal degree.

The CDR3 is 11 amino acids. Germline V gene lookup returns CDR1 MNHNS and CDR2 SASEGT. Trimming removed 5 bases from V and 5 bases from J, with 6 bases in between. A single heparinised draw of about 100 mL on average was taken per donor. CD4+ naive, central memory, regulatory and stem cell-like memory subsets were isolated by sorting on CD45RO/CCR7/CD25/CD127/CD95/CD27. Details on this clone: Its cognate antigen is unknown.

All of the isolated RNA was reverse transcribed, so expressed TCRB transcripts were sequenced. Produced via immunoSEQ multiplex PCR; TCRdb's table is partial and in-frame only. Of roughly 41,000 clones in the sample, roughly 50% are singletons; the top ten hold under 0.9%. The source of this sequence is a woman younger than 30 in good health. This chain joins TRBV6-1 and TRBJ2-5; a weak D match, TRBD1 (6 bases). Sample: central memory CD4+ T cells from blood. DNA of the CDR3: TGTGCCAGCAGTACAGGGGAGACCCAGTACTTC. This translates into CASSTGETQYF.